The rows below give T cell receptor beta chains drawn from one sample of a study of blood T cell repertoires in COVID-19. Sequencing used immunoSEQ multiplex PCR; TCRdb keeps in-frame clones, though not all of them. This table holds about 280,000 clones, roughly 86% found once. Sample: peripheral blood. Every receptor here comes from a middle-aged man with active or convalescent COVID-19. CDR3s include the opening cysteine and the closing phenylalanine or tryptophan. Fields, in order: V gene, D gene, J gene, clone size, CDR3 protein, CDR3 DNA. A D gene is named only where the DNA matches it firmly. Size is omitted from some rows. Given values are once, few, many or a class for expanded clones.

TRBV5-4	TRBD2	TRBJ2-3	NA	CASSPWGGTDTQYF	TGTGCCAGCAGCCCTTGGGGGGGGACAGATACGCAGTATTTT
TRBV6-6	NA	TRBJ2-3	NA	CASSSGTAGADTQYF	TGTGCCAGCAGTTCGGGGACAGCGGGTGCAGATACGCAGTATTTT
TRBV6-1	NA	TRBJ2-7	NA	CASSEARRSGGGYEQYF	TGTGCCAGCAGTGAAGCCCGGAGGTCAGGCGGTGGGTACGAGCAGTACTTC
TRBV5-1	TRBD2	TRBJ2-5	NA	CASASGSGETQYF	TGCGCCAGTGCTAGCGGGAGTGGAGAGACCCAGTACTTC
TRBV5-1	TRBD1	TRBJ2-4	NA	CASSSTDRAVRNIQYF	TGCGCCAGCAGCTCGACTGACAGGGCGGTACGGAACATTCAGTACTTC
TRBV9	NA	TRBJ2-3	NA	CASSVVMRDRQYF	TGTGCCAGCAGCGTAGTCATGCGGGACCGGCAGTATTTT
TRBV2	NA	TRBJ1-5	NA	CASSDRDSNQPQHF	TGTGCCAGCAGTGACAGGGATAGCAATCAGCCCCAGCATTTT
TRBV7-6	TRBD1	TRBJ1-4	NA	CASSLTARQGWHEKLFF	TGTGCCAGCAGCTTAACCGCAAGACAGGGGTGGCATGAAAAACTGTTTTTT
TRBV24-1	NA	TRBJ2-2	NA	CATRGHQNTGELFF	TGTGCCACCCGTGGACACCAGAACACCGGGGAGCTGTTTTTT
TRBV12-3/TRBV12-4	NA	TRBJ2-5	NA	CASTHGVGETQYF	TGTGCCAGCACACACGGGGTGGGGGAGACCCAGTACTTC
TRBV5-5	TRBD2	TRBJ2-1	NA	CASSIPKTSSGEQFF	TGTGCCAGCAGCATTCCTAAGACTAGCTCCGGGGAGCAGTTCTTC
TRBV2	NA	TRBJ1-6	few	CASSEFQYNSPLHF	TGTGCCAGCAGTGAATTTCAGTATAATTCACCCCTCCACTTT
TRBV25-1	NA	TRBJ1-2	few	CASSVRETGYTF	TGTGCCAGCAGTGTCAGGGAAACTGGCTACACCTTC
TRBV2	NA	TRBJ2-3	few	CASCRSQADTQYF	TGTGCCAGCTGCCGGAGCCAAGCAGATACGCAGTATTTT
TRBV6-1	NA	TRBJ1-6	NA	CASSEQTGYSYNSPLHF	TGTGCCAGCAGTGAACAGACAGGCTACTCCTATAATTCACCCCTCCACTTT
TRBV12-5	NA	TRBJ1-1	NA	CASGLVAGRAFF	TGTGCTAGTGGTTTGGTAGCGGGCCGGGCTTTCTTT
TRBV9	TRBD2	TRBJ2-2	NA	CASSAHSGRPGELFF	TGTGCCAGCAGCGCCCATAGCGGGAGGCCCGGGGAGCTGTTTTTT
TRBV6-5	NA	TRBJ2-1	NA	CASSYSPGVTYNEQFF	TGTGCCAGCAGTTACTCGCCCGGGGTGACCTACAATGAGCAGTTCTTC
TRBV5-8	TRBD1	TRBJ1-2	once	CASTTGGGKYGYTF	TGTGCCAGCACCACAGGGGGCGGGAAGTATGGCTACACCTTC
TRBV6-5	TRBD1	TRBJ1-5	NA	CASSYSGTANQPQHF	TGTGCCAGCAGTTACTCCGGGACAGCCAATCAGCCCCAGCATTTT
TRBV29-1	TRBD1	TRBJ2-3	NA	CSGRDSRTDTQYF	TGCAGCGGCCGGGACAGTAGGACAGATACGCAGTATTTT
TRBV11-2	NA	TRBJ2-1	NA	CASSLVGLNEQFF	TGTGCCAGCAGCTTAGTGGGGCTTAATGAGCAGTTCTTC
TRBV2	NA	TRBJ1-2	NA	CASNPGGTGGTVYGYTF	TGTGCCAGCAACCCGGGAGGTACGGGCGGCACGGTCTATGGCTACACCTTC
TRBV15	NA	TRBJ1-5	NA	CATSRGPDQPQHF	TGTGCCACCAGCAGGGGCCCAGATCAGCCCCAGCATTTT
TRBV10-3	NA	TRBJ2-1	NA	CAIMGRESYNEQFF	TGTGCCATCATGGGGCGGGAATCCTACAATGAGCAGTTCTTC
TRBV28	NA	TRBJ2-2	NA	CASYDTGELFF	TGTGCCAGCTATGACACCGGGGAGCTGTTTTTT
TRBV5-4	NA	TRBJ1-4	NA	CASSLPGGSEKLFF	TGTGCCAGCAGCTTGCCGGGGGGCTCTGAAAAACTGTTTTTT
TRBV6-5	TRBD1	TRBJ1-5	NA	CASRTTTGFYQPQHF	TGTGCCAGCAGGACCACGACAGGGTTTTATCAGCCCCAGCATTTT
TRBV10-3	NA	TRBJ1-1	few	CAISSTGFMNTEAFF	TGTGCCATCAGCTCTACAGGGTTCATGAACACTGAAGCTTTCTTT
TRBV30	NA	TRBJ1-4	NA	CAWRLGLTVAEKLFF	TGTGCCTGGAGATTGGGACTGACAGTCGCTGAAAAACTGTTTTTT
TRBV18	TRBD1	TRBJ2-7	NA	CASSPDRALSYEQYF	TGTGCCAGCTCACCCGACAGGGCACTCTCCTACGAGCAGTACTTC
TRBV3-1/TRBV3-2	TRBD1	TRBJ1-1	NA	CASSKAGTGGPNTEAFF	TGTGCCAGCAGCAAAGCCGGGACAGGGGGGCCTAATACTGAAGCTTTCTTT
TRBV15	NA	TRBJ1-1	NA	CATSRVREGSTEAFF	TGTGCCACCAGCAGAGTACGGGAGGGTAGCACTGAAGCTTTCTTT
TRBV18	NA	TRBJ2-1	NA	CASSQSSHSPYNEQFF	TGTGCCAGCTCACAATCGTCACATTCCCCCTACAATGAGCAGTTCTTC
TRBV18	NA	TRBJ2-6	NA	CASSPGRLSGGANVLTF	TGTGCCAGCTCACCCGGGCGCCTTTCGGGAGGGGCCAACGTCCTGACTTTC
TRBV27	NA	TRBJ2-7	NA	CASRWQRVSYEQYF	TGTGCCAGCAGGTGGCAGCGGGTCTCCTACGAGCAGTACTTC
TRBV6-4	TRBD1	TRBJ2-3	NA	CASSVGTASTDTQYF	TGTGCCAGCAGTGTCGGGACAGCCAGCACAGATACGCAGTATTTT
TRBV9	NA	TRBJ1-6	NA	CASSANPGLDNSPLHF	TGTGCCAGCAGCGCCAACCCAGGGTTGGATAATTCACCCCTCCACTTT
TRBV27	NA	TRBJ1-6	NA	CASSFSQGNSPLHF	TGTGCCAGCAGTTTCTCACAGGGTAATTCACCCCTCCACTTT
TRBV25-1	NA	TRBJ1-1	NA	CASSGTQDRRGTEAFF	TGTGCCAGCAGTGGGACTCAGGACAGAAGAGGCACTGAAGCTTTCTTT
TRBV20-1	NA	TRBJ2-3	once	CSAVLADTQYF	TGCAGTGCTGTCCTAGCAGATACGCAGTATTTT
TRBV4-1	TRBD2	TRBJ2-7	NA	CASSRVSSGAYEQYF	TGCGCCAGCAGCCGGGTATCTAGCGGGGCCTACGAGCAGTACTTC